One and the same sample provided the 13 T cell receptor beta chains below, sequenced in a study of T cells in Graves' hyperthyroidism and ophthalmopathy. Using RNA transcripts as the source, TCR beta CDR3 regions were amplified. In the first-round RT-PCR of the TCR CDR3, the HTBI primer set was used. TCRdb itself ran the multiplex PCR reads through MiXCR, one entry per CDR3 protein. The top ten hold 20% to 25% of the sample, which has about 350,000 distinct CDR3 sequences, 11% to 15% seen once. The specimen was blood. These receptors were collected from a woman aged 30 to 39 with Graves' hyperthyroidism.

The table lists this clonotype with a few counts. The V gene is TRBV19, the J gene TRBJ2-3; 7 nucleotides line up with TRBD2. Germline V CDR1 and CDR2: LNHDA, SQIVND (reference sequence). The CDR3 contains 14 residues. J was trimmed by 7 bases and V by 0 bases; bases with no gene match: 4. CDR3 bases: TGTGCCAGTAGTATAGAGGGGACTACAAATACGCAGTATTTT. It specifies CASSIEGTTNTQYF.

This clonotype was counted only a few times. The V and J genes are TRBV7-2 and TRBJ2-7; 13 bases agree with TRBD2. This CDR3 region has 15 residues. Trimming removed 2 bases from V and 7 bases from J; junction bases left unmatched: 5. Germline values: CDR1 SGHTA, CDR2 FQGNSA. DNA for the CDR3: TGTGCCAGCAGCTTAATCGGACTAGCGGGAGAGGAGCAGTACTTC. Translated, it gives CASSLIGLAGEEQYF.

The table lists this clonotype with many counts. The chain links TRBV28 to TRBJ2-7, with 7 bases fitting TRBD1. The CDR3 runs 14 residues. The J segment lost 2 bases and the V segment lost 3 bases, leaving 4 bases of the junction unmatched. The germline gives CDR1 MDHEN, CDR2 SYDVKM. The CDR3: CASSFRDSAYEQYF. Here the CDR3 DNA reads TGTGCCAGCAGTTTCCGGGACAGCGCCTACGAGCAGTACTTC.

This clonotype has ten or more counts. This chain connects TRBV28 to TRBJ1-2, with 9 bases lining up with TRBD1. The CDR3 covers 15 residues. The V gene's germline CDR1 is MDHEN and CDR2 SYDVKM. Trimming at V came to 7 bases and at J to 6 bases, leaving 12 bases not matched to a gene. CDR3 coding DNA: TGTGCCAGCACCACCGACCGGGACAGGGAACATGGCTACACCTTC. It encodes CASTTDRDREHGYTF.

This clonotype was seen at least ten times. The chain carries TRBV28 and TRBJ2-3; 12 positions match TRBD1. From germline, CDR1 is MDHEN and CDR2 SYDVKM. The junction had 6 bases not matched to a gene; V was cut back by 3 bases and J by 2 bases. This CDR3 contains 17 residues. In DNA form, the CDR3 reads TGTGCCAGCAGTTTCCGGGACAGGGGGCGCGACACAGATACGCAGTATTTT. The encoded protein is CASSFRDRGRDTDTQYF.

This clonotype was observed many times. The chain links TRBV28 to TRBJ2-7; 10 bases match TRBD2. There are 16 residues in the CDR3. Germline CDR1 reads MDHEN; CDR2 reads SYDVKM. The trim removed 3 bases at V and 5 bases at J, leaving 10 bases unmatched. CDR3 in DNA: TGTGCCAGCAGTTTTTGGGCTAGCGGGAGAGGAAACGAGCAGTACTTC. It yields the protein CASSFWASGRGNEQYF.

There are a few counts of this clonotype. The chain uses TRBV20-1 and TRBJ1-2; D remains unclear. Germline V gene sequence: CDR1 DFQATT, CDR2 SNEGSKA (reference sequence). The V end was cut by 6 bases, the J end by 4 bases, with 12 bases between. The CDR3 length is 12 residues. The CDR3 spells CSASDGGYGYTF. The CDR3 DNA sequence: TGCAGTGCGTCGGACGGAGGCTATGGCTACACCTTC.

This clonotype has at least ten counts. The chain uses TRBV6-6 and TRBJ2-7, with TRBD1 matching over 7 bases. CDR3 length: 14 amino acids. Germline trimming cut 2 bases from V and 7 bases from J; bases unmatched to any gene: 8. Looked up from germline, CDR1 is MNHNY and CDR2 is SVGAGI (reference sequence). Written as DNA, the CDR3 is TGTGCCAGCAGTTACCTACAGACAGGGTTGGAGCAGTACTTC. It specifies CASSYLQTGLEQYF.

This chain links TRBV15 with TRBJ2-7; 7 positions match TRBD2. The germline V gene encodes CDR1 LNHNV and CDR2 YYDKDF (reference sequence). This CDR3 has 14 amino acids. V shed 5 bases and J 9 bases; nucleotides not matched to a gene: 13. The DNA of the CDR3 is TGTGCCACCAGCGGAGTGGTAGCGGGTGGGGCGCAGTACTTC. Amino acids: CATSGVVAGGAQYF.

This clonotype was seen repeatedly, ten times or more. The genes are TRBV7-9 and TRBJ2-7; D unresolved. V was trimmed by 8 bases and J by 3 bases, leaving 11 bases between them. Germline CDR1 SEHNR, CDR2 FQNEAQ (reference sequence). CDR3 length: 12 residues. As DNA, the CDR3 is TGTGCCAGCGGCCCTGGGTTCTACGAGCAGTACTTC. Translation gives CASGPGFYEQYF.

The chain employs TRBV29-1 and TRBJ1-5, with TRBD1 matching 7 bases. Germline V gene sequence: CDR1 SQVTM, CDR2 ANQGSEA. With V trimmed by 6 bases and J by 3 bases, 5 bases remained unmatched. This CDR3 region has 13 residues. The CDR3 DNA reads as TGCAGCGTCAGTGGGACAGCCAATCAGCCCCAGCATTTT. Amino acids: CSVSGTANQPQHF.

This clonotype was counted at least ten times. The V call is TRBV7-8, the J call TRBJ2-7; the D gene is possibly TRBD1 (6 bases). V lost 3 bases and J lost 1, with 10 bases in between. CDR1 SGHVS and CDR2 FQNEAQ come from the germline V gene. This CDR3 has 14 residues. The CDR3 region is CASSLSDSSYEQYF. The CDR3 DNA reads as TGTGCCAGCAGCTTGTCGGACAGTTCCTACGAGCAGTACTTC.

This clonotype has ten or more counts. V is TRBV20-1 and J is TRBJ2-5, with D unresolved. V lost 3 bases and J 0 bases, leaving 17 bases between the germline ends. The CDR3 covers 16 residues. Germline V CDR1 and CDR2: DFQATT, SNEGSKA (reference sequence). The CDR3 coding sequence is TGCAGTGCTAGTCCCAGACGCGGAAAGTACCAAGAGACCCAGTACTTC. It specifies CSASPRRGKYQETQYF.